The 23 T cell receptor beta chains below were found in one sample sequenced in a study of T cell responses to AZD1222 COVID-19 vaccine. The table came from immunoSEQ multiplex PCR; TCRdb's copy has only in-frame clones and leaves some out. The repertoire holds about 160,000 clones, with 80% to 90% as singletons. This specimen consisted of peripheral blood, obtained on day 0 of AZD1222 vaccination. These receptors came from an adult in good health.

This clone was detected only once. The V call is TRBV7-8, the J call TRBJ2-1; D gene uncertain. Germline-derived CDR1 and CDR2 are SGHVS and FQNEAQ. CDR3 length equals 11 residues. Trimming took 5 bases from V and 10 from J, leaving 9 bases between them. CDR3 in amino acids: CASSITDEQFF. CDR3 nucleotides: TGTGCCAGCAGCATTACAGACGAGCAGTTCTTC.

The chain carries TRBV9 and TRBJ2-1, with 14 bases that match TRBD2. This CDR3 contains 16 residues. Trimming took 2 bases from V and 8 from J; bases not matched to a gene: 6. CDR1 is SGDLS, CDR2 YYNGEE, per germline. The CDR3 spells CASSVEGLAGVHEQFF. The CDR3 nucleotides are TGTGCCAGCAGCGTCGAGGGACTAGCGGGGGTTCATGAGCAGTTCTTC.

The chain carries TRBV18 and TRBJ1-1; no definite D call. The CDR3 contains 13 residues. Germline V gives CDR1 KGHSH, CDR2 LQKENI. V was shortened by 3 bases and J by 3 bases, with 8 bases between the two germline ends. CDR3 region: CASSPSTDTEAFF. CDR3 sequence (DNA): TGTGCCAGCTCACCTTCCACGGACACTGAAGCTTTCTTT.

V is TRBV5-6 and J is TRBJ1-4, with D tentatively TRBD1 (5 bases). Germline V gene data show CDR1 as SGHDT and CDR2 as YYEEEE. Trimming cost V 1 base and J 8 bases, with 9 bases left between them. The CDR3 runs 13 residues. CDR3 loop: CASSLWGTEKLFF. The CDR3 DNA is TGTGCCAGCAGCTTGTGGGGGACCGAAAAACTGTTTTTT. Filled out from reference TRBV5-6 and TRBJ1-4, the complete variable domain reads DAGVTQSPTHLIKTRGQQVTLRCSPKSGHDTVSWYQQALGQGPQFIFQYYEEEERQRGNFPDRFSGHQFPNYSSELNVNALLLGDSALYLCASSLWGTEKLFFGSGTQLSVL.

The CDR3 DNA is TGCAGCGTTGACCGGGGTAACTATGGCTACACCTTC. It specifies CSVDRGNYGYTF. The chain carries TRBV29-1 and TRBJ1-2; D not resolved. This CDR3 is 12 amino acids long. Germline values: CDR1 SQVTM, CDR2 ANQGSEA. The germline V and J ends were trimmed by 3 bases and 1 base, with 6 bases remaining between them.

The V and J genes are TRBV25-1 and TRBJ1-1, with a tentative D call TRBD1 (6 bases). The germline gives CDR1 MGHDK, CDR2 SYGVNS. CDR3 length: 17 residues. Trimming removed 4 bases at V and 0 bases at J, with 18 bases between. The CDR3 region is CASSVTNRVSVNTEAFF. The CDR3 bases are TGTGCCAGCAGTGTGACAAACAGGGTTTCGGTGAACACTGAAGCTTTCTTT.

The chain combines TRBV7-2 with TRBJ1-1, with D hard to call. CDR1 and CDR2 from the germline V gene are SGHTA and FQGNSA. The CDR3 runs 15 residues. Deletions cut 1 base from V and 4 bases from J, with 13 bases between. DNA of the CDR3: TGTGCCAGCAGCTTAGACTGGGGTTGGGGCACTGAAGCTTTCTTT. It yields the protein CASSLDWGWGTEAFF.

The chain employs TRBV9 and TRBJ2-1; TRBD2 aligns across 11 bases. V dropped 0 bases and J dropped 2; count of bases not matched to a gene: 4. Germline lookup yields CDR1 SGDLS and CDR2 YYNGEE. The CDR3 is 17 amino acids. The CDR3, as DNA: TGTGCCAGCAGCGTAGTGCCTAGCGGGGGGCCCTACAATGAGCAGTTCTTC. Translating it yields CASSVVPSGGPYNEQFF.

This clone was found once. For the CDR3, the DNA is TGTGCCAGCAGCTTAGAATCGGCGAGAACATTCTCACCCCTCCACTTT. Protein product: CASSLESARTFSPLHF. The V and J genes are TRBV7-8 and TRBJ1-6, with D unclear. V was clipped by 1 base and J by 10 bases, with 17 bases between them. Germline CDR1 and CDR2: SGHVS and FQNEAQ. The CDR3 runs 16 residues.

The V call is TRBV2, the J call TRBJ1-4; no clear D. With 4 bases removed from V and 7 bases from J, the gap between germline ends came to 16 bases. There are 15 residues in the CDR3. The germline V gene encodes CDR1 SNHLY and CDR2 FYNNEI. The CDR3 DNA is TGTGCCAGCAGTGCCCTCCGAGGACTTATTGAAAAACTGTTTTTT. Translating it yields CASSALRGLIEKLFF.

This clone was detected once. The chain employs TRBV5-6 and TRBJ1-5; tentative D call: TRBD1 (6 bases). The V end lost 4 bases, the J end lost 0 bases, and 20 bases lay between the germline ends. The length of the CDR3 is 18 residues. In germline, CDR1 is SGHDT, CDR2 YYEEEE. The CDR3 nucleotides are TGTGCCAGCAGCGATACAGGCAACCGAGGGGGTAGCAATCAGCCCCAGCATTTT. Amino acids: CASSDTGNRGGSNQPQHF.

This clone was recorded only once. The V call is TRBV19, the J call TRBJ2-2; 8 bases match TRBD1. The CDR3 sequence is 12 residues long. In germline, CDR1 is LNHDA, CDR2 SQIVND (reference sequence). Losses at the gene ends were 10 bases for V and 7 bases for J; bases not matched to a gene: 5. The CDR3 bases are TGTGCCATCCGGACAGGGTTCGGGGAGCTGTTTTTT. Translation: CAIRTGFGELFF.

This chain joins TRBV7-3 and TRBJ2-1; D is perhaps TRBD2 (5 bases). V was clipped by 5 bases and J by 7 bases, with 9 bases between them. Germline V gene sequence: CDR1 SGHTA, CDR2 FQGTGA. This CDR3 is built from 12 residues. The CDR3 spells CASSPTGNEQFF. In nucleotides, the CDR3 is TGTGCCAGCAGCCCGACGGGGAATGAGCAGTTCTTC. Full variable domain (rest looked up from reference TRBV7-3 and TRBJ2-1): GAGVSQTPSNKVTEKGKYVELRCDPISGHTALYWYRQSLGQGPEFLIYFQGTGAADDSGLPNDRFFAVRPEGSVSTLKIQRTERGDSAVYLCASSPTGNEQFFGPGTRLTVL.

The V gene is TRBV9, the J gene TRBJ2-7, with TRBD2 as a possible D gene (6 bases). The CDR3 has 15 amino acids. Germline assignment: CDR1 SGDLS and CDR2 YYNGEE. With 2 bases removed from V and 0 bases from J, the gap between germline ends came to 12 bases. The CDR3 protein is CASSVAGGPSYEQYF. The CDR3 DNA reads as TGTGCCAGCAGCGTGGCCGGGGGACCCTCCTACGAGCAGTACTTC.

This sequence joins TRBV12-5 and TRBJ2-3; D possibly corresponds to TRBD1 (6 bases). The V end was cut by 9 bases, the J end by 3 bases, with 16 bases between. This CDR3 comprises 14 residues. Looked up from germline, CDR1 is LGHNT and CDR2 is FRNRAP. As DNA, the CDR3 is TGTGCTAGCCCTACAGGGTTTTGGACAGATACGCAGTATTTT. This translates into CASPTGFWTDTQYF. The complete variable domain, with remaining parts taken from reference TRBV12-5 and TRBJ2-3, reads DARVTQTPRHKVTEMGQEVTMRCQPILGHNTVFWYRQTMMQGLELLAYFRNRAPLDDSGMPKDRFSAEMPDATLATLKIQPSEPRDSAVYFCASPTGFWTDTQYFGPGTRLTVL.

The J gene is TRBJ1-1, the V gene TRBV6-5, with a weak D call TRBD1 (5 bases). The germline V and J ends were trimmed by 4 bases and 0 bases, with 12 bases remaining between them. The CDR3 is made up of 15 amino acids. Per germline, CDR1 MNHEY and CDR2 SVGAGI. This CDR3 is CASSLGGNMNTEAFF. The CDR3 bases are TGTGCCAGCAGTTTGGGGGGGAACATGAACACTGAAGCTTTCTTT.

This clone was seen only once. V usage is TRBV7-2 and J usage is TRBJ1-5; perhaps TRBD1 as D (5 bases). CDR3 length equals 15 residues. V was pared by 1 base and J by 3 bases, with 10 bases between. Per the germline V gene, CDR1 is SGHTA and CDR2 is FQGNSA. CDR3 in DNA: TGTGCCAGCAGCTTAGAAGGGACTGTCAATCAGCCCCAGCATTTT. It yields the protein CASSLEGTVNQPQHF.

This clone was observed a handful of times. The J gene is TRBJ1-4, the V gene TRBV20-1; D gene ambiguous. The CDR3 is 11 residues long. V dropped 5 bases and J dropped 13 bases, with 14 bases sitting between them. From germline, CDR1 is DFQATT and CDR2 SNEGSKA (reference sequence). The CDR3: CSAGERGRLFF. CDR3 coding DNA: TGCAGTGCTGGGGAACGAGGCAGACTGTTTTTT.

The V gene is TRBV7-9, the J gene TRBJ2-7; D is ambiguous. This CDR3 has 18 amino acids. The V and J ends lost 1 base and 3 bases respectively, with 22 bases between them. CDR1 and CDR2 from the germline V gene are SEHNR and FQNEAQ (reference sequence). The CDR3, as DNA: TGTGCCAGCAGCTTAGGGTTTCGGCAGGAGAAAATTATCTACGAGCAGTACTTC. It codes for CASSLGFRQEKIIYEQYF.

The V and J genes are TRBV4-2 and TRBJ1-5; D might be TRBD1 (6 bases). Trimming pared 5 bases from V and 0 bases from J, leaving 11 bases between. The CDR3 is 15 residues long. The V gene's germline CDR1 is LGHNA and CDR2 YNFKEQ. The CDR3 reads CASSEQGNSNQPQHF. The CDR3 nucleotides are TGTGCCAGCAGCGAACAGGGAAATAGCAATCAGCCCCAGCATTTT.

The chain links TRBV20-1 to TRBJ2-1; 11 bases fit TRBD1. CDR1 and CDR2 from the germline V gene are DFQATT and SNEGSKA (reference sequence). Trimming took 3 bases from V and 4 from J; bases not matched to a gene: 2. The CDR3 contains 14 residues. CDR3 loop: CSASGQGAYNEQFF. The CDR3 DNA is TGCAGTGCTAGTGGACAGGGGGCTTACAATGAGCAGTTCTTC.

V usage is TRBV2 and J usage is TRBJ1-1; D uncertain. V lost 4 bases, J lost 3 bases, and 9 bases lay in between. Germline V lookup: CDR1 SNHLY, CDR2 FYNNEI. The CDR3 has 13 residues. The CDR3 DNA sequence: TGTGCCAGCAGTGGGCGGGGTGACACTGAAGCTTTCTTT. Protein sequence: CASSGRGDTEAFF.

This rearrangement joins TRBV5-1 to TRBJ2-5, with a weak D call TRBD1 (6 bases). CDR3 length: 14 residues. V lost 0 bases, J lost 5 bases, and 11 bases lay in between. Germline-derived CDR1 and CDR2 are SGHRS and YFSETQ. CDR3 DNA: TGCGCCAGCAGCTTGGACAGGGATGGCGAGACCCAGTACTTC. As protein: CASSLDRDGETQYF.